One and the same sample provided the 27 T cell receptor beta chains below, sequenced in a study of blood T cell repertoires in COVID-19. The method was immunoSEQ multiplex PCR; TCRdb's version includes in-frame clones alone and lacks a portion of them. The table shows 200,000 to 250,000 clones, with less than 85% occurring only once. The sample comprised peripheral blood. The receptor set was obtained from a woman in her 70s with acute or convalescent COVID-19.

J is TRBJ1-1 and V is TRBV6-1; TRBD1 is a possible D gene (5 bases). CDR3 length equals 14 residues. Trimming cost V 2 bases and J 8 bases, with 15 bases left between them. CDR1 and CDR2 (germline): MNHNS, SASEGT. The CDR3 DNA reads TGTGCCAGCAGTGAACCTGGGGGGAGGACCGAAGCTTTCTTT. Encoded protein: CASSEPGGRTEAFF.

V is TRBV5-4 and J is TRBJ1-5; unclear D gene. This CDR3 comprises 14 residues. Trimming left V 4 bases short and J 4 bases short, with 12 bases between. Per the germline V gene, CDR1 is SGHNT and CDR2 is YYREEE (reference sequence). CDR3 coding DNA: TGTGCCAGCAGCCCGGACCCGGGGAATCAGCCCCAGCATTTT. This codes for CASSPDPGNQPQHF.

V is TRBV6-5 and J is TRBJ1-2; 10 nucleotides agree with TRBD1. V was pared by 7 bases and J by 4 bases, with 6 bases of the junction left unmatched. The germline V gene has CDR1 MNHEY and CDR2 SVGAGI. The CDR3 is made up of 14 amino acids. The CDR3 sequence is CASTDRGQSYGYTF. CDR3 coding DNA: TGTGCCAGCACCGACAGGGGGCAATCCTATGGCTACACCTTC.

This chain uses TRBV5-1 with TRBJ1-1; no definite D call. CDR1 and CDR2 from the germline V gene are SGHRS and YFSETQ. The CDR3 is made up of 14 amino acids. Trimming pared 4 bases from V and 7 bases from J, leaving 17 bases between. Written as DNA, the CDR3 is TGCGCCAGCAGCGGGAGACCAGATCGCGGTGAAGCTTTCTTT. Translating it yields CASSGRPDRGEAFF.

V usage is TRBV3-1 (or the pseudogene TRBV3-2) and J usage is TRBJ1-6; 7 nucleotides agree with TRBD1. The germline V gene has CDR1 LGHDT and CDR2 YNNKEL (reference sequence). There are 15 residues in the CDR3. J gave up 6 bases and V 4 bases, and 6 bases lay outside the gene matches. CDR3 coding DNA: TGTGCCAGCAGCCTCCTCAGGGGGTCTAATTCACCCCTCCACTTT. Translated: CASSLLRGSNSPLHF.

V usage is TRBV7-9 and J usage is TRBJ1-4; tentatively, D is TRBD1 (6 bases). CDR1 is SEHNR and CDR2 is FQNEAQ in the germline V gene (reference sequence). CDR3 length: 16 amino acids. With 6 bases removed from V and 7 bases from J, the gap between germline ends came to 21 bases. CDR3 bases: TGTGCCAGCAGTTTGACTCGGGGGGCCGGGATTGAAAAACTGTTTTTT. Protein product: CASSLTRGAGIEKLFF.

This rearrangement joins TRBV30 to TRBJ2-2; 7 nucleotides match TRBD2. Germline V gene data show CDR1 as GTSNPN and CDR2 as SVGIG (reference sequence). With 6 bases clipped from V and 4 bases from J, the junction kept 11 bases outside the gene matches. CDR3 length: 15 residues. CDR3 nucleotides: TGTGCCTGCCGAACCCGGTCGGGGGGCACCGGGGAGCTGTTTTTT. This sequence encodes CACRTRSGGTGELFF.

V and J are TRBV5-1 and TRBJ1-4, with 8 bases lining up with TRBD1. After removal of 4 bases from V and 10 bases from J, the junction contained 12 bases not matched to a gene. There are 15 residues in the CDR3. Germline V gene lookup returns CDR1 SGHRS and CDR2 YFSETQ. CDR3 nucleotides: TGCGCCAGCAGCCCGTGGGACGGGCAGGGGGCAAAACTGTTTTTT. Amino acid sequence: CASSPWDGQGAKLFF.

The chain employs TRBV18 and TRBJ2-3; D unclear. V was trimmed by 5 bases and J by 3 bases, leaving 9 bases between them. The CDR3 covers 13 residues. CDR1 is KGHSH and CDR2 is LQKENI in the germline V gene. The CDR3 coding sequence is TGTGCCAGCTCAGGTCAACGGACAGATACGCAGTATTTT. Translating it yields CASSGQRTDTQYF.

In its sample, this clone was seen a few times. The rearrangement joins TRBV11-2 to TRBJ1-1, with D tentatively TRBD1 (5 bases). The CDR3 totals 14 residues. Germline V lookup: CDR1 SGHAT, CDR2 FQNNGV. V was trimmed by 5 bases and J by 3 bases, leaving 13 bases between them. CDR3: CASSPGAGDTEAFF. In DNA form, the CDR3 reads TGTGCCAGCAGCCCTGGGGCGGGGGACACTGAAGCTTTCTTT.

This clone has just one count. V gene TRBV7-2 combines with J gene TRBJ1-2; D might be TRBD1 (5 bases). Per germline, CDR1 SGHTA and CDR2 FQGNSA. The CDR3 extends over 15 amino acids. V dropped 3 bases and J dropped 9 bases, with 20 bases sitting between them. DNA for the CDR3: TGTGCCAGCAGCTTTTCCCGCAGGGACTGGGCGAGCTACACCTTC. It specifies CASSFSRRDWASYTF.

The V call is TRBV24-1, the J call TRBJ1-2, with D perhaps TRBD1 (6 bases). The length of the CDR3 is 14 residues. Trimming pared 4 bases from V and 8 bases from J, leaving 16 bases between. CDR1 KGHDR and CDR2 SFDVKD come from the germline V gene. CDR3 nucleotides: TGTGCCACCAGTGAGCCACAGGGAGTTGGAGGCTACACCTTC. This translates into CATSEPQGVGGYTF.

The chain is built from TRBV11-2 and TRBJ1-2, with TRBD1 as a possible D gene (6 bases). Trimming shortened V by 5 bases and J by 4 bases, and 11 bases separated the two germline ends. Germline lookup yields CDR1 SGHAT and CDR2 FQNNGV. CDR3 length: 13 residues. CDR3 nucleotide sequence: TGTGCCAGCAGCCAGGACAGATCCTATGGCTACACCTTC. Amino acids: CASSQDRSYGYTF.

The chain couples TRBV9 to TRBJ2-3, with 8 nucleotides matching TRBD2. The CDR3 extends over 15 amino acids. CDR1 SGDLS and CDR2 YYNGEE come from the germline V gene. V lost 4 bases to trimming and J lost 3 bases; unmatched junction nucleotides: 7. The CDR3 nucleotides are TGTGCCAGCAGCCCCCGGGAGGGGGTGACAGATACGCAGTATTTT. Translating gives CASSPREGVTDTQYF.

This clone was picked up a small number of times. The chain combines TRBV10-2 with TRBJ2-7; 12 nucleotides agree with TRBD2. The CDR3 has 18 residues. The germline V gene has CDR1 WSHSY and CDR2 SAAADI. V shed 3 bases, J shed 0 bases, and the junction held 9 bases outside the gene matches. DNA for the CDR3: TGCGCCAGCAGTGACCCGGGAGGACTAGCGGGGACCTCCTACGAGCAGTACTTC. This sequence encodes CASSDPGGLAGTSYEQYF.

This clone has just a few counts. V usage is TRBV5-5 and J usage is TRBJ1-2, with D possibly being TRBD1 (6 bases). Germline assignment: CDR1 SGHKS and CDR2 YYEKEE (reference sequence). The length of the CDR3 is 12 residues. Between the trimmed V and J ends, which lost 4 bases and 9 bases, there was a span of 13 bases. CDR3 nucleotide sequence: TGTGCCAGCAGCACGGACAGTTATAGCTACACCTTC. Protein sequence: CASSTDSYSYTF.

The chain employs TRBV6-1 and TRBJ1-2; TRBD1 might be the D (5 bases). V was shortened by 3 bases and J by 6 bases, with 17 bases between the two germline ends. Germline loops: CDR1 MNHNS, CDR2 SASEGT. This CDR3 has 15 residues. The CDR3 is CASSEPTRGGHGYTF. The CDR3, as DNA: TGTGCCAGCAGTGAGCCCACTCGGGGGGGACATGGCTACACCTTC.

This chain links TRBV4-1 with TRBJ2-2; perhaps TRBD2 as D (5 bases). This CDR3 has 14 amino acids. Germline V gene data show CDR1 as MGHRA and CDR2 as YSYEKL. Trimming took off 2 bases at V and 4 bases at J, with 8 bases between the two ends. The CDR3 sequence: CASSQPRGTGELFF. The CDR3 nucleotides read TGCGCCAGCAGCCAACCTCGGGGCACCGGGGAGCTGTTTTTT.

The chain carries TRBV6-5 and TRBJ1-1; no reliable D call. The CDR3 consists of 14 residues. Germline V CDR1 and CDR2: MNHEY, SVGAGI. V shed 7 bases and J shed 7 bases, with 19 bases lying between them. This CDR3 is CASTSSPGSSEAFF. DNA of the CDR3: TGTGCCAGCACCTCATCGCCGGGGTCGAGTGAAGCTTTCTTT.

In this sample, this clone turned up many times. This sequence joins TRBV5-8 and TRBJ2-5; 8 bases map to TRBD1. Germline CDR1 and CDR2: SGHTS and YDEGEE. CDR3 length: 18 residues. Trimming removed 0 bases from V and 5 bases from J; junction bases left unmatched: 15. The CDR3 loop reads CASSLVRQAGGLSETQYF. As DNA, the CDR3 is TGTGCCAGCAGCTTGGTAAGGCAGGCAGGGGGCCTTTCGGAGACCCAGTACTTC.

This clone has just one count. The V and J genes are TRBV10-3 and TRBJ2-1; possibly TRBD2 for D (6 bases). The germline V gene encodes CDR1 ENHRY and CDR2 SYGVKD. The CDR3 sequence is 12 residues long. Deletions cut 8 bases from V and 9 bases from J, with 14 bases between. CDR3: CAIAVFGGEQFF. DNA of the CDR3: TGTGCCATCGCGGTTTTCGGGGGTGAGCAGTTCTTC.

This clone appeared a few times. The CDR3, as DNA: TGTGCCAGCAGTTTGAGGTCCCCGGGACAACTCCCCGGAAACACCATATATTTT. It specifies CASSLRSPGQLPGNTIYF. This sequence joins TRBV27 and TRBJ1-3, with a possible D match to TRBD1 (6 bases). Trimming removed 3 bases at V and 4 bases at J, with 22 bases between. The CDR3 has 18 amino acids. Germline CDR1 and CDR2: MNHEY and SMNVEV (reference sequence).

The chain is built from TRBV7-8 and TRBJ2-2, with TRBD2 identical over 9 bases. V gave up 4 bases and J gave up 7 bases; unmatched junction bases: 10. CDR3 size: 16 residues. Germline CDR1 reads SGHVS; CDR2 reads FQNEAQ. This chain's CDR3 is CASSSLPRGGGGELFF. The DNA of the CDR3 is TGTGCCAGCAGCTCGCTGCCGCGGGGGGGTGGCGGGGAGCTGTTTTTT.

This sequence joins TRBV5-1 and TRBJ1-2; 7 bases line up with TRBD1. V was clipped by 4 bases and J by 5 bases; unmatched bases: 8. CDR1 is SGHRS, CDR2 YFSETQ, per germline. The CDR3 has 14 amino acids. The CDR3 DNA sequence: TGCGCCAGCAGCATTGGGACAGAGTCGTATGGCTACACCTTC. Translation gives CASSIGTESYGYTF.

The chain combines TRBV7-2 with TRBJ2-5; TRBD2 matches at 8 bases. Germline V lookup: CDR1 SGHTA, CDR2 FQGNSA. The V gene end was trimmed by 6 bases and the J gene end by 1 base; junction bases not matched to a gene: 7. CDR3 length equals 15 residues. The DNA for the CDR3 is TGTGCCAGCAGACAAACGGGGGGGACCCAAGAGACCCAGTACTTC. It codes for CASRQTGGTQETQYF.

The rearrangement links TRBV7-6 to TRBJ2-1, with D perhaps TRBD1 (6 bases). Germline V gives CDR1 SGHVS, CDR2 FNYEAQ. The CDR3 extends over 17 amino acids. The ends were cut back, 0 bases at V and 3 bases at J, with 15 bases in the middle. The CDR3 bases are TGTGCCAGCAGCTTAGCCTCCGGGACACCCGTCTACAATGAGCAGTTCTTC. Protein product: CASSLASGTPVYNEQFF.

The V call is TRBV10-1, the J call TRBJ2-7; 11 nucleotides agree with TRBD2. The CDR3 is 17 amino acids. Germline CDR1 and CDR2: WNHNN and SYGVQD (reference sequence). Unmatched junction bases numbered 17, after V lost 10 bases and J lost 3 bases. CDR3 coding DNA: TGCGCCATCCCGGGACTAGCGGAAAACTACGTCTTCTACGAGCAGTACGTC. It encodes CAIPGLAENYVFYEQYV.